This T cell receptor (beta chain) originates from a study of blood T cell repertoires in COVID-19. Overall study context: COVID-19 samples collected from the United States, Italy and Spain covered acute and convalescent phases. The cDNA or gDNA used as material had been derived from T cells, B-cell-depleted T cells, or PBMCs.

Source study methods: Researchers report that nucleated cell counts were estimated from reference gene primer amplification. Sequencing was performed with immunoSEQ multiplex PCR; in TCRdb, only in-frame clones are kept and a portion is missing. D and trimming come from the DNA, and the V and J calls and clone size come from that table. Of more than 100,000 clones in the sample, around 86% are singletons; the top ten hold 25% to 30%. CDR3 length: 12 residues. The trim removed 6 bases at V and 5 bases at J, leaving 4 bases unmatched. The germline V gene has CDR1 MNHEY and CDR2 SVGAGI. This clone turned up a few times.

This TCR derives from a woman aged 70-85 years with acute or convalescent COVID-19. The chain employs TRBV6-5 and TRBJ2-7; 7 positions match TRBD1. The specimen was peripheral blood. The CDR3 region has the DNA TGTGCCAGCAGCCTGACAGGGAACGAGCAGTACTTC. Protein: CASSLTGNEQYF.